Listed below are T cell receptor beta chains from one sample, sequenced in a study of blood T cell repertoires in COVID-19. This table comes from immunoSEQ multiplex PCR, and its TCRdb copy is limited to in-frame clones, with some not included. The sample lists 310,000 or so clones, approximately 88% seen once, with just over 9.5% in the top ten. Material: peripheral blood. The receptor set was obtained from a man aged 25-45 years with COVID-19, enrolled during active disease. Both conserved end residues are part of each CDR3. D genes are given only for firm matches. The size entry is marked missing in some rows and otherwise reads once, few, many or a size class.

V gene	J gene	clone size	D gene	CDR3 DNA	CDR3 protein
TRBV2	TRBJ2-3	.	.	TGTGCCAGCATTCTGGCGGGGAGCGAGACAGATACGCAGTATTTT	CASILAGSETDTQYF
TRBV6-6	TRBJ2-7	.	.	TGTGCCAGCAGCCCTAGTACCTACGAGCAGTACTTC	CASSPSTYEQYF
TRBV3-1/TRBV3-2	TRBJ1-2	.	TRBD1	TGTGCCAGCAGCCAAGAAGGAGGAGGGGGCGTTAAGGGCTACACCTTC	CASSQEGGGGVKGYTF
TRBV2	TRBJ2-1	once	.	TGTGCCAGCAGTGAAGTACTATCGTGGTATGAGCAGTTCTTC	CASSEVLSWYEQFF
TRBV6-1	TRBJ1-2	.	.	TGTGCCAGCAGTGAAGTGGCCGAATCAGCTAACTATGGCTACACCTTC	CASSEVAESANYGYTF
TRBV25-1	TRBJ2-4	.	.	TGTGCCAGCAGTGGACCGGGAGCCAAAAACATTCAGTACTTC	CASSGPGAKNIQYF
TRBV5-1	TRBJ1-5	once	TRBD1	TGCGCCAGCAGCTCAGGGACAGGGGGCGGTCAGCCCCAGCATTTT	CASSSGTGGGQPQHF
TRBV19	TRBJ1-3	many	.	TGTGCCAGTAGTCCAGGGGTGGAAGGAAACACCATATATTTT	CASSPGVEGNTIYF
TRBV19	TRBJ2-5	.	.	TGTGCCAGTAGTATAGTGACAGGACTGTACCAAGAGACCCAGTACTTC	CASSIVTGLYQETQYF
TRBV15	TRBJ2-1	.	TRBD2	TGTGCCACCAGCAGACTGATGGGTCAACTAGCGGACTACAATGAGCAGTTCTTC	CATSRLMGQLADYNEQFF
TRBV5-1	TRBJ2-3	.	TRBD2	TGCGCCAGCAGCTTGACAGCGGGAAGAGATACGCAGTATTTT	CASSLTAGRDTQYF
TRBV5-1	TRBJ2-2	.	TRBD2	TGCGCCAGCCAGCTTCTAGCGGGAGTTGCCGGGGAGCTGTTTTTT	CASQLLAGVAGELFF
TRBV10-3	TRBJ1-2	.	.	TGTGCCATCAGTGAAGGGGTCAAGAGCTATGGCTACACCTTC	CAISEGVKSYGYTF
TRBV19	TRBJ2-7	.	.	TGTGCCAGTAGCCCGGGACTTCCCTACGAGCAGTACTTC	CASSPGLPYEQYF
TRBV2	TRBJ2-7	.	.	TGTGCCAGCAGTAGAGGACAAAACGCCTACGAGCAGTACTTC	CASSRGQNAYEQYF
TRBV7-3	TRBJ2-1	.	TRBD1	TGTGCCAGCAGCTTACTTGGGACAGCACGGGCGGATGAGCAGTTCTTC	CASSLLGTARADEQFF
TRBV18	TRBJ1-1	few	.	TGTGCCAGCTCACCTACGGTCCTCAGGCAGGGAACTGAAGCTTTCTTT	CASSPTVLRQGTEAFF
TRBV7-2	TRBJ2-7	.	.	TGTGCCAGCAGCTTAGAACCTACAGGGATCCACGAGCAGTACTTC	CASSLEPTGIHEQYF
TRBV6-2/TRBV6-3	TRBJ1-3	.	.	TGTGCCAGCAGTTACGGAGGCGTTGGAAACACCATATATTTT	CASSYGGVGNTIYF
TRBV2	TRBJ2-7	.	.	TGTGCCAGCAGTGATATCAGGGAAGACTCCTACGAGCAGTACTTC	CASSDIREDSYEQYF
TRBV6-1	TRBJ2-5	.	TRBD1	TGTGCCAGCAGTGCCCCCCCCGAGGTATACGGGACAGAAGAGACCCAGTACTTC	CASSAPPEVYGTEETQYF
TRBV24-1	TRBJ1-5	once	.	TGTGCCACCAGTGATTCTTTGGGCAGCAATCAGCCCCAGCATTTT	CATSDSLGSNQPQHF
TRBV6-5	TRBJ1-6	few	TRBD1	TGTGCCAGCAGTTACAACAGGGGACCTTCACCCCTCCACTTT	CASSYNRGPSPLHF
TRBV10-3	TRBJ2-7	.	TRBD1	TGTGCCATCAGTGCAGCGGGACAGGGGGGTTACGAGCAGTACTTC	CAISAAGQGGYEQYF
TRBV10-1	TRBJ1-5	.	TRBD1	TGCGCCAGCAGGGACAGGGATAGCAATCAGCCCCAGCATTTT	CASRDRDSNQPQHF
TRBV7-9	TRBJ2-7	.	TRBD2	TGTGCCAGCAGCCCCTTTGGGGGAGGGCCGAAGGACTACGAGCAGTACTTC	CASSPFGGGPKDYEQYF
TRBV12-2	TRBJ2-2	.	.	TGTGCAAGTCGCCCATTTGACACCGGGGAGCTGTTTTTT	CASRPFDTGELFF
TRBV11-2	TRBJ2-1	.	.	TGTGCCAGCAGCTTAGTATATAGGGGGAGTGAGCAGTTCTTC	CASSLVYRGSEQFF
TRBV11-2	TRBJ2-1	.	TRBD2	TGTGCCAGCAGCTCCCCCAGAAGCGGGGGGGCCTGGTATGAGCAGTTCTTC	CASSSPRSGGAWYEQFF
TRBV5-6	TRBJ1-1	.	.	TGTGCCAGCAGCTTCGGAACAGCGAACACTGAAGCTTTCTTT	CASSFGTANTEAFF
TRBV6-5	TRBJ1-1	.	.	TGTGCCAGCAGTTACTTACCTTTCAGGAACACTGAAGCTTTCTTT	CASSYLPFRNTEAFF
TRBV6-5	TRBJ1-2	few	.	TGTGCCAGCAGACCCGGGACTCCCTATGGCTACACCTTC	CASRPGTPYGYTF
TRBV11-2	TRBJ2-7	.	TRBD1	TGTGCCAGCAGCGGGGGACAGGGGAACTACGAGCAGTACTTC	CASSGGQGNYEQYF
TRBV5-6	TRBJ1-4	.	TRBD1	TGTGCCAGCAGCTTGTGGGGGACAGGGATTGAAAAACTGTTTTTT	CASSLWGTGIEKLFF
TRBV18	TRBJ1-2	.	.	TGTGCCAGCTCACCACCGTCGCGGGGGGACTACTATGGCTACACCTTC	CASSPPSRGDYYGYTF
TRBV2	TRBJ2-5	.	.	TGTGCCAGCAGGCCGGGATCATCGGAGACCCAGTACTTC	CASRPGSSETQYF
TRBV7-9	TRBJ1-5	.	TRBD1	TGTGCCAGCAGCGCCGGACAGGGGAGCAATCAGCCCCAGCATTTT	CASSAGQGSNQPQHF
TRBV2	TRBJ2-3	.	.	TGTGCCAGCAGTGAAAGGGGCGCGTCCTTGGATACGCAGTATTTT	CASSERGASLDTQYF
TRBV9	TRBJ1-1	.	.	TGTGCCAGCAGCGTAGTCGAGACACCAAACACTGAAGCTTTCTTT	CASSVVETPNTEAFF
TRBV19	TRBJ2-1	few	.	TGTGCCAGTAGTATCCCCGGGATCCTACCCAATGAGCAGTTCTTC	CASSIPGILPNEQFF
TRBV11-1	TRBJ2-2	.	.	TGTGCCAGCAGCTTAGCGACGGGTAGCACCGGGGAGCTGTTTTTT	CASSLATGSTGELFF